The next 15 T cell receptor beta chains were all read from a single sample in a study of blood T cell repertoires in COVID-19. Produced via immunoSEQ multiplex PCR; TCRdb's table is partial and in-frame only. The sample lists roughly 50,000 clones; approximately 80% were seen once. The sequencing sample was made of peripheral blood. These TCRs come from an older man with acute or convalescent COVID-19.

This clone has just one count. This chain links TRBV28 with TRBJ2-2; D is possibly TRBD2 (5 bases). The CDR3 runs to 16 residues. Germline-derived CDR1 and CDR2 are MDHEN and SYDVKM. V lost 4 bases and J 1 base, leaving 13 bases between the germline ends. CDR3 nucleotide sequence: TGTGCCAGCAGTTCCGAGAGCGGCTGGAACACCGGGGAGCTGTTTTTT. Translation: CASSSESGWNTGELFF. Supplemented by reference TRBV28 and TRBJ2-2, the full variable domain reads DVKVTQSSRYLVKRTGEKVFLECVQDMDHENMFWYRQDPGLGLRLIYFSYDVKMKEKGDIPEGYSVSREKKERFSLILESASTNQTSMYLCASSSESGWNTGELFFGEGSRLTVL.

CDR3 bases: TGTGCCAGCAGTGGCGGGGACAGCCAGTTTCAGTCACCCCTCCACTTT. Translating gives CASSGGDSQFQSPLHF. V and J are TRBV2 and TRBJ1-6, with TRBD1 matching over 7 bases. Germline loops: CDR1 SNHLY, CDR2 FYNNEI. Germline trimming cut 4 bases from V and 10 bases from J; bases unmatched to any gene: 13. This CDR3 spans 16 amino acids. Variable domain in full (rest from reference TRBV2 and TRBJ1-6): EPEVTQTPSHQVTQMGQEVILRCVPISNHLYFYWYRQILGQKVEFLVSFYNNEISEKSEIFDDQFSVERPDGSNFTLKIRSTKLEDSAMYFCASSGGDSQFQSPLHFGNGTRLTVT.

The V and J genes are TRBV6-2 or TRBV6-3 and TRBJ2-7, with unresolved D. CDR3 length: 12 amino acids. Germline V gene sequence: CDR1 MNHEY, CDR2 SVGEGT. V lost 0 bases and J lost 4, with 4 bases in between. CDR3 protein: CASSYSRYEQYF. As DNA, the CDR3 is TGTGCCAGCAGTTACTCGCGTTACGAGCAGTACTTC.

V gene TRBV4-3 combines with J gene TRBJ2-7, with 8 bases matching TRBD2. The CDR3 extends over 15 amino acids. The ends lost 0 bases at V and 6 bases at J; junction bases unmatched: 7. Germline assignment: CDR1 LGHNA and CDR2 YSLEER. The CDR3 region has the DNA TGCGCCAGCAGCCAAGACCTGCGGGGGGTGGGCGAGCAGTACTTC. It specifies CASSQDLRGVGEQYF.

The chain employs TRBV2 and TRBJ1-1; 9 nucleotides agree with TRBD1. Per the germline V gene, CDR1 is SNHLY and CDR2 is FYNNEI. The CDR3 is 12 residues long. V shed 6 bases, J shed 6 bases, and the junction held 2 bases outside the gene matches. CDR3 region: CASRGQGPEAFF. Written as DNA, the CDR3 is TGTGCCAGCAGGGGACAGGGCCCTGAAGCTTTCTTT.

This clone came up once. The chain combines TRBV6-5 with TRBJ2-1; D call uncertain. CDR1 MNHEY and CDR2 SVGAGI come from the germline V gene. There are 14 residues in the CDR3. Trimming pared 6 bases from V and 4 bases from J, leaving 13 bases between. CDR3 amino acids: CASSRSHEYNEQFF. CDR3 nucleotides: TGTGCCAGCAGCCGTAGTCACGAATACAATGAGCAGTTCTTC.

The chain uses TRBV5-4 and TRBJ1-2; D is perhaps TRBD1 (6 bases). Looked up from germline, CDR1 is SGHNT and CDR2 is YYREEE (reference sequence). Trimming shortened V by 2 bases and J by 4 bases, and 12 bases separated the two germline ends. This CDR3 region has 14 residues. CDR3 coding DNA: TGTGCCAGCAGCTTTTCAGGGGATTTCTATGGCTACACCTTC. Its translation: CASSFSGDFYGYTF.

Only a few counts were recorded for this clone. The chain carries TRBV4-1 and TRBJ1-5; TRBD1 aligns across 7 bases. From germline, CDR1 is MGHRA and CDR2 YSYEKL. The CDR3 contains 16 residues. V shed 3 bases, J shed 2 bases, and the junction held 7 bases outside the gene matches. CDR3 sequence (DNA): TGCGCCAGCAGCCATAGACAGGGAGGAGGCAATCAGCCCCAGCATTTT. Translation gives CASSHRQGGGNQPQHF.

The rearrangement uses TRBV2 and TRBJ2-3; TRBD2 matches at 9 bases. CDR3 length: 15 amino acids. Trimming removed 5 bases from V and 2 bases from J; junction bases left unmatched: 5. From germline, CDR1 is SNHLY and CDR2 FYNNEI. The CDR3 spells CASSLAGDLTDTQYF. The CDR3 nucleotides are TGTGCCAGCAGTTTAGCGGGGGACCTCACAGATACGCAGTATTTT.

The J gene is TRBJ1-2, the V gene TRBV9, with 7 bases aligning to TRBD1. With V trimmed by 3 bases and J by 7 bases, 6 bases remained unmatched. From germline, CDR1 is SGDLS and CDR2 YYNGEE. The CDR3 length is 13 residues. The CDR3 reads CASSAQGMSGYTF. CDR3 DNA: TGTGCCAGCAGCGCACAGGGGATGAGTGGCTACACCTTC.

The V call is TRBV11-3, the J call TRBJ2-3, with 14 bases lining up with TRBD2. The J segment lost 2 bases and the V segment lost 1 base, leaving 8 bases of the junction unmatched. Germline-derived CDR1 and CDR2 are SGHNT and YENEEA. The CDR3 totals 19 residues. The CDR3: CASSLGTSGGPANTDTQYF. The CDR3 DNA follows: TGTGCCAGCAGCTTAGGGACTAGCGGGGGGCCCGCGAACACAGATACGCAGTATTTT.

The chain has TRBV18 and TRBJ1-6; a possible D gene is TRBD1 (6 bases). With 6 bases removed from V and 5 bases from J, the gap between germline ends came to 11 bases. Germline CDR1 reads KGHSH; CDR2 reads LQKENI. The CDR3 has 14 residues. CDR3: CASSLRDNNSPLHF. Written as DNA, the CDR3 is TGTGCCAGCTCGCTCCGGGACAATAATTCACCCCTCCACTTT. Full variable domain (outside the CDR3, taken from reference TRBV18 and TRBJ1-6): NAGVMQNPRHLVRRRGQEARLRCSPMKGHSHVYWYRQLPEEGLKFMVYLQKENIIDESGMPKERFSAEFPKEGPSILRIQQVVRGDSAAYFCASSLRDNNSPLHFGNGTRLTVT.

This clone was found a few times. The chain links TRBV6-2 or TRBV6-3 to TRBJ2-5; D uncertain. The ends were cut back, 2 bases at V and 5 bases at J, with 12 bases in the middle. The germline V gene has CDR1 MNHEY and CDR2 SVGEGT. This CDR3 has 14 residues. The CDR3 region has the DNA TGTGCCAGCAGTTACGGGCAGGCTTGGGAGACCCAGTACTTC. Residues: CASSYGQAWETQYF.

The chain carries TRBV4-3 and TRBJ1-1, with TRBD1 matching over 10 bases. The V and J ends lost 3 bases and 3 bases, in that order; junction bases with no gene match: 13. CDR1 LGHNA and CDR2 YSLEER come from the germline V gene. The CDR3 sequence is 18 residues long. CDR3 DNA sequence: TGCGCCAGCAGCCATATTCGCCTCACCGGGACAGGGGACACTGAAGCTTTCTTT. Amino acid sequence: CASSHIRLTGTGDTEAFF.

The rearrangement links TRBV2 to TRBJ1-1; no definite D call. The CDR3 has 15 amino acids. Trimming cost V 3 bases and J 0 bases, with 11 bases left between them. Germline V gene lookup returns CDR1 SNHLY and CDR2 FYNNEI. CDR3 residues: CASSERQTVNTEAFF. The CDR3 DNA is TGTGCCAGCAGTGAGAGGCAGACGGTGAACACTGAAGCTTTCTTT.